Listed here are 20 T cell receptor beta chains from one sample, sequenced in a study of cytomegalovirus exposure and HLA in healthy donors. The PCR was carried out with 60 Vbeta primers and 13 Jbeta primers. Sequencing used immunoSEQ multiplex PCR; TCRdb keeps in-frame clones, though not all of them. The table includes around 150,000 clones, 55% to 70% detected once. Sequencing was done on a sample of PBMCs. These receptor sequences come from a woman aged 25 to 45 in good health and CMV-seropositive.

This clone was counted a single time. The genes are TRBV2 and TRBJ1-2, with 12 bases aligning to TRBD1. The trim removed 6 bases at V and 7 bases at J, leaving 12 bases unmatched. The CDR3 loop spans 16 amino acids. CDR1 is SNHLY, CDR2 FYNNEI, per germline. This CDR3 is CASSAGTGGVEAGYTF. As DNA, the CDR3 is TGTGCCAGCAGCGCAGGGACAGGGGGCGTCGAGGCTGGCTACACCTTC.

This rearrangement joins TRBV11-2 to TRBJ1-4, with D perhaps matching TRBD1 (6 bases). Germline CDR1 is SGHAT and CDR2 is FQNNGV. This CDR3 has 16 amino acids. V was clipped by 4 bases and J by 14 bases, with 26 bases between them. The CDR3 bases are TGTGCCAGCAGCTCGAAGTTACAGGGCCCTGAAGGATGGCTGTTTTTT. Translating gives CASSSKLQGPEGWLFF.

This clone has just a few counts. The chain employs TRBV30 and TRBJ1-5, with D perhaps matching TRBD1 (6 bases). V was pared by 7 bases and J by 4 bases, with 11 bases between. Germline V gene sequence: CDR1 GTSNPN, CDR2 SVGIG (reference sequence). The length of the CDR3 is 12 residues. In DNA, the CDR3 is TGTGCCTCGTCAACAGGGAATCAGCCCCAGCATTTT. Translating gives CASSTGNQPQHF.

The chain combines TRBV28 with TRBJ2-7; TRBD1 agrees at 9 bases. This CDR3 has 13 amino acids. Germline-derived CDR1 and CDR2 are MDHEN and SYDVKM. After removal of 8 bases from V and 4 bases from J, the junction contained 6 bases not matched to a gene. The CDR3 nucleotides read TGTGCCAGCGTACAGGGGGCGAGTTACGAGCAGTACTTC. This encodes CASVQGASYEQYF.

The V gene is TRBV6-5, the J gene TRBJ1-2; 8 bases match TRBD1. There are 14 residues in the CDR3. Germline V gives CDR1 MNHEY, CDR2 SVGAGI. V lost 5 bases, J lost 3 bases, and 5 bases stayed unmatched. Here the CDR3 DNA reads TGTGCCAGCAGTCCACCGGGACAGGACTATGGCTACACCTTC. Amino acid sequence: CASSPPGQDYGYTF.

The chain has TRBV7-2 and TRBJ2-2; 10 bases fit TRBD1. CDR3 length: 13 amino acids. With 8 bases clipped from V and 6 bases from J, the junction kept 3 bases outside the gene matches. Germline loops: CDR1 SGHTA, CDR2 FQGNSA. The CDR3 region has the DNA TGTGCCAGCGGGACAGGGGCCCCCGGGGAGCTGTTTTTT. This sequence encodes CASGTGAPGELFF.

The genes are TRBV10-3 and TRBJ2-3; D might be TRBD2 (7 bases). The CDR3 length is 15 residues. Between the trimmed V and J ends, which lost 8 bases and 2 bases, there was a span of 17 bases. CDR1 and CDR2 from the germline V gene are ENHRY and SYGVKD. CDR3: CAILGGLSNTDTQYF. The CDR3 DNA follows: TGTGCCATCCTAGGGGGACTATCGAACACAGATACGCAGTATTTT.

This clone showed up just a few times. The chain has TRBV27 and TRBJ2-5; weak D call: TRBD2 (5 bases). V was cut by 11 bases and J by 5 bases, with 9 bases left in between. Per the germline V gene, CDR1 is MNHEY and CDR2 is SMNVEV (reference sequence). The CDR3 is 10 amino acids. CDR3 in amino acids: CAVGGETQYF. The CDR3 coding sequence is TGTGCCGTTGGAGGTGAGACCCAGTACTTC.

This chain joins TRBV18 and TRBJ1-2; D unclear. The CDR3 contains 12 residues. Trimming shortened V by 3 bases and J by 4 bases, and 6 bases separated the two germline ends. Germline V gene sequence: CDR1 KGHSH, CDR2 LQKENI. The CDR3 sequence: CASSPGGYGYTF. The CDR3 DNA reads TGTGCCAGCTCACCCGGAGGCTATGGCTACACCTTC.

This chain uses TRBV30 with TRBJ2-7; 8 bases line up with TRBD1. Losses at the gene ends were 6 bases for V and 5 bases for J; bases not matched to a gene: 9. Per germline, CDR1 GTSNPN and CDR2 SVGIG (reference sequence). The CDR3 length is 13 residues. The CDR3 DNA reads as TGTGCCTGTGATTTAACAGGGGGGAACGAGCAGTACTTC. This sequence encodes CACDLTGGNEQYF.

The V gene is TRBV10-3, the J gene TRBJ2-2; 7 positions match TRBD1. The junction had 4 bases not matched to a gene; V was cut back by 3 bases and J by 6 bases. Per germline, CDR1 ENHRY and CDR2 SYGVKD. The CDR3 is made up of 14 amino acids. The CDR3 reads CAISEGQGAGELFF. The CDR3 nucleotides read TGTGCCATCAGTGAAGGGCAGGGGGCCGGGGAGCTGTTTTTT.

The table lists this clone with a few counts. The chain has TRBV9 and TRBJ2-5, with D possibly TRBD1 on 6 matching bases. With 7 bases removed from V and 3 bases from J, the gap between germline ends came to 13 bases. CDR3 length: 13 amino acids. Per germline, CDR1 SGDLS and CDR2 YYNGEE. As DNA, the CDR3 is TGTGCCAGCTCACAGGGAGTCGAAGAGACCCAGTACTTC. Protein sequence: CASSQGVEETQYF.

This chain joins TRBV5-4 and TRBJ2-7; 8 bases are shared with TRBD1. Germline loops: CDR1 SGHNT, CDR2 YYREEE (reference sequence). Trimming at V came to 3 bases and at J to 2 bases, leaving 7 bases not matched to a gene. The CDR3 loop spans 15 amino acids. CDR3 DNA sequence: TGTGCCAGCAGCTGGGGACGGACAGGGACCTACGAGCAGTACTTC. This codes for CASSWGRTGTYEQYF.

J is TRBJ2-1 and V is TRBV4-1; a possible D gene is TRBD2 (5 bases). Germline V lookup: CDR1 MGHRA, CDR2 YSYEKL. V lost 4 bases to trimming and J lost 0 bases, with 10 bases between them. The CDR3 runs 15 residues. The CDR3 coding sequence is TGCGCCAGCAGCCCGAGGGAAAACTCCTACAATGAGCAGTTCTTC. This codes for CASSPRENSYNEQFF.

The chain links TRBV11-3 to TRBJ1-1, with D possibly being TRBD1 (5 bases). There are 13 residues in the CDR3. The V end was cut by 2 bases, the J end by 5 bases, with 9 bases between. CDR1 is SGHNT and CDR2 is YENEEA in the germline V gene. Written as DNA, the CDR3 is TGTGCCAGCAGCTTATCCCGGGGGACTGAAGCTTTCTTT. As protein: CASSLSRGTEAFF.

The rearrangement links TRBV2 to TRBJ1-2; D perhaps matches TRBD1 (5 bases). With 4 bases removed from V and 4 bases from J, the gap between germline ends came to 10 bases. The CDR3 runs 13 residues. Germline lookup yields CDR1 SNHLY and CDR2 FYNNEI. The CDR3 here is CASSVLQGYGYTF. CDR3 in DNA: TGTGCCAGCAGTGTCCTCCAGGGCTATGGCTACACCTTC.

J is TRBJ2-7 and V is TRBV5-1; the D gene is possibly TRBD2 (6 bases). Germline V lookup: CDR1 SGHRS, CDR2 YFSETQ. The CDR3 runs to 14 residues. V was cut by 0 bases and J by 3 bases, with 10 bases left in between. The CDR3 sequence is CASSLDVGGYEQYF. The DNA of the CDR3 is TGCGCCAGCAGCTTGGATGTGGGAGGCTACGAGCAGTACTTC.

This clone has just a few counts. This chain uses TRBV4-2 with TRBJ2-1; 8 positions agree with TRBD2. V was clipped by 3 bases and J by 8 bases; unmatched bases: 6. Germline V gives CDR1 LGHNA, CDR2 YNFKEQ. The CDR3 has 14 amino acids. Here the CDR3 reads CASSQGLVFDEQFF. The DNA of the CDR3 is TGTGCCAGCAGCCAGGGACTAGTCTTCGATGAGCAGTTCTTC.

This clone was seen once. This rearrangement joins TRBV6-5 to TRBJ2-7; no firm D call. Germline V gives CDR1 MNHEY, CDR2 SVGAGI. V lost 6 bases and J 7 bases, leaving 16 bases between the germline ends. This CDR3 is built from 13 residues. The CDR3 loop reads CASSDTNSWEQYF. CDR3 bases: TGTGCCAGCAGCGATACTAACTCGTGGGAGCAGTACTTC.

This clone was observed a handful of times. This chain uses TRBV15 with TRBJ1-1, with unresolved D. CDR3 length: 13 residues. Trimming left V 0 bases short and J 4 bases short, with 6 bases between. CDR1 and CDR2 (germline): LNHNV, YYDKDF (reference sequence). In DNA form, the CDR3 reads TGTGCCACCAGCAGAGATAGTGGCACTGAAGCTTTCTTT. This gives the protein CATSRDSGTEAFF.